This T cell receptor beta chain derives from a study of blood T cell repertoires in COVID-19. This CDR3 comprises 16 residues. CDR1 and CDR2 (germline): SGDLS, YYNGEE. Trimming shortened V by 0 bases and J by 5 bases, and 18 bases separated the two germline ends. Produced via immunoSEQ multiplex PCR; TCRdb's table is partial and in-frame only. The sample includes about 240,000 clones, around 86% of them seen just once. The chain uses TRBV9 and TRBJ2-7, with D possibly TRBD1 on 6 matching bases. The sample consisted of peripheral blood. This receptor was identified in a woman aged 70-85 years with active or convalescent COVID-19. The CDR3 loop reads CASSVGSRGDLNEQYF. The CDR3 region has the DNA TGTGCCAGCAGCGTAGGAAGCAGGGGAGATCTGAACGAGCAGTACTTC.